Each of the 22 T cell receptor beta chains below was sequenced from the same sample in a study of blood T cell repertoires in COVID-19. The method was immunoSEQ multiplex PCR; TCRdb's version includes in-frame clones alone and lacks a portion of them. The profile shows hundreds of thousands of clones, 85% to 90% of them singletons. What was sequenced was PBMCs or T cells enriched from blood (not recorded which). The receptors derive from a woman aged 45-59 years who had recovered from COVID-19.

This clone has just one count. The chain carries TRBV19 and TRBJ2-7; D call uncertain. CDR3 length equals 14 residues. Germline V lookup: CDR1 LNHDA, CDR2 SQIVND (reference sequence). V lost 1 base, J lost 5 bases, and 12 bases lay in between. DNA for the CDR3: TGTGCCAGTAGTATAGGCAGGTCTCTAAACGAGCAGTACTTC. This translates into CASSIGRSLNEQYF.

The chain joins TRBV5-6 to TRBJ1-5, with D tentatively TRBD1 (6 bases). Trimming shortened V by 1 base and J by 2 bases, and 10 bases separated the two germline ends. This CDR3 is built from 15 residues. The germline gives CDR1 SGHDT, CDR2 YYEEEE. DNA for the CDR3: TGTGCCAGCAGCTTGTATCGGACAGGCAATCAGCCCCAGCATTTT. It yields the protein CASSLYRTGNQPQHF.

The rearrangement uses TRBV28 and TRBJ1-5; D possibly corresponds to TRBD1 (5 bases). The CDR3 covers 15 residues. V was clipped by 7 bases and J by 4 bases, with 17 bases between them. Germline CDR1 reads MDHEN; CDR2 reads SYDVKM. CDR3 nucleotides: TGTGCCAGCACCACCCCCCAGGGAATTAATCAGCCCCAGCATTTT. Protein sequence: CASTTPQGINQPQHF.

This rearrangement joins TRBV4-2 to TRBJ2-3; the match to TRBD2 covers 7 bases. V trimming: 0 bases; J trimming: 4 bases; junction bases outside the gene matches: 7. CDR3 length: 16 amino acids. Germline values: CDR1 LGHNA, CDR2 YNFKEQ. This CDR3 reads CASSQDRQRGPDTQYF. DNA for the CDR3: TGTGCCAGCAGCCAAGATCGCCAGCGGGGACCAGATACGCAGTATTTT.

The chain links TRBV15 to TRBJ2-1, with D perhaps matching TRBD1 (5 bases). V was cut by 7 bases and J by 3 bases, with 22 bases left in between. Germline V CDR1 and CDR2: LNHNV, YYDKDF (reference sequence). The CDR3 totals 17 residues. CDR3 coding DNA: TGTGCCACCATGCAGTGGATAGGGGAAAAGGGCTACAATGAGCAGTTCTTC. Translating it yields CATMQWIGEKGYNEQFF.

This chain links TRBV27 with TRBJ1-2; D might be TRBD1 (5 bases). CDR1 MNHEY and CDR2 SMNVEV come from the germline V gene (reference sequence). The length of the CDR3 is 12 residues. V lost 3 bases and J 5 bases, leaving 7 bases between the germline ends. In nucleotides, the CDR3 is TGTGCCAGCAGTTTGCCAGGGTATGGCTACACCTTC. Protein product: CASSLPGYGYTF.

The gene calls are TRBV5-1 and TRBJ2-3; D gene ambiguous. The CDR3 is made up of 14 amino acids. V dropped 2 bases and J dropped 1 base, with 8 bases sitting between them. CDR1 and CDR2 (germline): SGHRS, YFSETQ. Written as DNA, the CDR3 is TGCGCCAGCAGCTTCCTGACTGGCACAGATACGCAGTATTTT. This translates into CASSFLTGTDTQYF.

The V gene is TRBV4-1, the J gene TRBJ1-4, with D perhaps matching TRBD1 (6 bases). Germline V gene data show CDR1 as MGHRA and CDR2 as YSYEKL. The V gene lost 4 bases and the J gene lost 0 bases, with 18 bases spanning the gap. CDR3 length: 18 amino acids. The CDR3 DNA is TGCGCCAGCAGCCTAAAGAGCGGGGGGACAACAACTAATGAAAAACTGTTTTTT. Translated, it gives CASSLKSGGTTTNEKLFF.

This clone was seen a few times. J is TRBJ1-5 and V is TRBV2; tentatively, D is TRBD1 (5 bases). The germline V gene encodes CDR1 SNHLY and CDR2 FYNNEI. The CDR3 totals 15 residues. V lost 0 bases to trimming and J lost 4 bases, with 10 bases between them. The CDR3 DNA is TGTGCCAGCAGTGAAGCGGTCGGGGGTAATCAGCCCCAGCATTTT. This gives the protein CASSEAVGGNQPQHF.

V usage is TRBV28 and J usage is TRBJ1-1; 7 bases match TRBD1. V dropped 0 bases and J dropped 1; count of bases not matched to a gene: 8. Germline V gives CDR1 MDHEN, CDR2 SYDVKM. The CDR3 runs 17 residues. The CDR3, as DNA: TGTGCCAGCAGTTTATGGCCAGGGACAGCTGCGAACACTGAAGCTTTCTTT. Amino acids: CASSLWPGTAANTEAFF.

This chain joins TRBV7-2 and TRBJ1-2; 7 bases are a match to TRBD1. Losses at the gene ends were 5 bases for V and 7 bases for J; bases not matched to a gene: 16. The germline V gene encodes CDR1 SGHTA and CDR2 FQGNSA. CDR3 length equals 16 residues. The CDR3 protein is CASSAGTVNPRGGYTF. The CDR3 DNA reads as TGTGCCAGCAGCGCCGGGACAGTAAACCCTAGGGGTGGCTACACCTTC.

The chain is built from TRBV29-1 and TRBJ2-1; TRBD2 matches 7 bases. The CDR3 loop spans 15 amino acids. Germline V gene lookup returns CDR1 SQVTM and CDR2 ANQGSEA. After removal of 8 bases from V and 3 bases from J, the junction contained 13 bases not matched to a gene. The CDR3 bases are TGCAGCTCCCACCCCGTAGCGGGTAACTACAATGAGCAGTTCTTC. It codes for CSSHPVAGNYNEQFF.

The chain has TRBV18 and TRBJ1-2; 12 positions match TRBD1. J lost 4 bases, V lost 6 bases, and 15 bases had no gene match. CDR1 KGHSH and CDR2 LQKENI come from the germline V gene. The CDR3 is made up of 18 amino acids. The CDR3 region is CASSPVPGQGASSYGYTF. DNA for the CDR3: TGTGCCAGCTCCCCTGTCCCGGGACAGGGGGCTAGTAGCTATGGCTACACCTTC. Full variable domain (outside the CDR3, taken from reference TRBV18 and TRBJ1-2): NAGVMQNPRHLVRRRGQEARLRCSPMKGHSHVYWYRQLPEEGLKFMVYLQKENIIDESGMPKERFSAEFPKEGPSILRIQQVVRGDSAAYFCASSPVPGQGASSYGYTFGSGTRLTVV.

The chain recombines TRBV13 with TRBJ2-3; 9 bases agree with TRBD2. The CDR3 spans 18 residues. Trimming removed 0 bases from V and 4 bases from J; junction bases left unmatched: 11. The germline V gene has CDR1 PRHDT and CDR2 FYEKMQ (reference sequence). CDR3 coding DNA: TGTGCCAGCAGCTTAGGAAAATGGGTTAGCGGGGGCCCAGATACGCAGTATTTT. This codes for CASSLGKWVSGGPDTQYF.

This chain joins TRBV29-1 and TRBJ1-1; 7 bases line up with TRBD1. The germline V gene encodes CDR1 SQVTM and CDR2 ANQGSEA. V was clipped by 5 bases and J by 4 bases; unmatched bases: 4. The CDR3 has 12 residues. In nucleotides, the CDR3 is TGCAGCGTTAGCAGGGGGGCCACTGAAGCTTTCTTT. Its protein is CSVSRGATEAFF. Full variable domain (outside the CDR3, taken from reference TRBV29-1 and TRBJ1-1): SAVISQKPSRDICQRGTSLTIQCQVDSQVTMMFWYRQQPGQSLTLIATANQGSEATYESGFVIDKFPISRPNLTFSTLTVSNMSPEDSSIYLCSVSRGATEAFFGQGTRLTVV.

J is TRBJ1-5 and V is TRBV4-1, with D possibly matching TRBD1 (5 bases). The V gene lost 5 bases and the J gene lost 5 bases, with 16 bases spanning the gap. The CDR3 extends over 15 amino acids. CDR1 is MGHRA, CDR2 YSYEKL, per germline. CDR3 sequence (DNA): TGCGCCAGCAGCTACGACAGCACCCTCTATCAGCCCCAGCATTTT. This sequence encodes CASSYDSTLYQPQHF.

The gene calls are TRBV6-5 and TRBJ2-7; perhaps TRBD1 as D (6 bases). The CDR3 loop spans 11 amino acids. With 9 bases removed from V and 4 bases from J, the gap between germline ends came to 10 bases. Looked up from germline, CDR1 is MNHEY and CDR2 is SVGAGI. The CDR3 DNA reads TGTGCCAGTCCCAGGGGTTACGAGCAGTACTTC. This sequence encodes CASPRGYEQYF.

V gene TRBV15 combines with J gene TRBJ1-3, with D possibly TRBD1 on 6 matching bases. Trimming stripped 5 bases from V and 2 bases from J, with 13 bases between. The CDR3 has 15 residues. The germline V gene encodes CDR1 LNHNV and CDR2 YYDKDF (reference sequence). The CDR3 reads CATSVQRTAGNTIYF. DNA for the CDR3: TGTGCCACCAGCGTCCAGAGGACAGCTGGAAACACCATATATTTT. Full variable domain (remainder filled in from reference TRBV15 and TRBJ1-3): DAMVIQNPRYQVTQFGKPVTLSCSQTLNHNVMYWYQQKSSQAPKLLFHYYDKDFNNEADTPDNFQSRRPNTSFCFLDIRSPGLGDTAMYLCATSVQRTAGNTIYFGEGSWLTVV.

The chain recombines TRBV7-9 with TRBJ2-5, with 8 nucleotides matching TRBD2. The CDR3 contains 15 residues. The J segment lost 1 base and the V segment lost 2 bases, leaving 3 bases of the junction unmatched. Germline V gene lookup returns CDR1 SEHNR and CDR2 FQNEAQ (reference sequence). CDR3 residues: CASSLIRGGQETQYF. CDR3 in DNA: TGTGCCAGCAGCTTAATACGGGGGGGCCAAGAGACCCAGTACTTC.

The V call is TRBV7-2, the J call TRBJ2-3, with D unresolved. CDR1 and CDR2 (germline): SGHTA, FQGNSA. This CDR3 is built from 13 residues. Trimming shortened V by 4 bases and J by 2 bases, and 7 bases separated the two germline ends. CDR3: CASSSRLTDTQYF. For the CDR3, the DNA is TGTGCCAGCAGCTCCAGACTCACAGATACGCAGTATTTT.

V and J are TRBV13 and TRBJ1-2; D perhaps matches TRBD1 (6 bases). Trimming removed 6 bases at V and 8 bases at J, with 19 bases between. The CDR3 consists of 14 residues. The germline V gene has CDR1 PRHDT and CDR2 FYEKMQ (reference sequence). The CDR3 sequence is CASSYLGGAGGYTF. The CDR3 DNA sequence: TGTGCCAGCAGTTACCTGGGGGGGGCCGGCGGCTACACCTTC.

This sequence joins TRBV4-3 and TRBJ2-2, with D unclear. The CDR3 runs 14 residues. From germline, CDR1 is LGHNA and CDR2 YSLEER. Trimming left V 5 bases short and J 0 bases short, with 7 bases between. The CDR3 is CASSETSNTGELFF. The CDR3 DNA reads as TGCGCCAGCAGCGAGACATCGAACACCGGGGAGCTGTTTTTT.